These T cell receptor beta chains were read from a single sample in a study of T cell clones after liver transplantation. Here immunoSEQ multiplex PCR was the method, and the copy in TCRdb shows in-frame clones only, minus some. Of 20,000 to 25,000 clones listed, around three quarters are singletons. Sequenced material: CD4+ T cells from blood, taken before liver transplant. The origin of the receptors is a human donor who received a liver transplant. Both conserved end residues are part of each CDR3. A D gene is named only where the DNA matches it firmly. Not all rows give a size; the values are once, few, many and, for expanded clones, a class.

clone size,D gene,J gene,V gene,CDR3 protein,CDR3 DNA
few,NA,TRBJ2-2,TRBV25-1,CASSGQEDYTGELFF,TGTGCCAGCAGTGGACAAGAGGACTACACCGGGGAGCTGTTTTTT
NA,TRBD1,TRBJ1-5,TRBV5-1,CASSLYPQGVPNQPQHF,TGCGCCAGCAGCTTGTACCCGCAGGGGGTCCCCAATCAGCCCCAGCATTTT
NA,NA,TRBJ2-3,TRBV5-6,CASSTNWDTQYF,TGTGCCAGCAGCACGAACTGGGATACGCAGTATTTT
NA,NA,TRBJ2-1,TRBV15,CATSSRRTDASEWQFF,TGTGCCACCAGCAGCCGACGGACAGACGCTAGCGAGTGGCAGTTCTTC
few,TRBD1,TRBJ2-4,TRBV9,CASSVQGDAKNIQYF,TGTGCCAGCAGCGTACAGGGGGACGCCAAAAACATTCAGTACTTC
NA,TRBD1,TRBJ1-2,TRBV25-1,CASSETGGSDANTF,TGTGCCAGCAGTGAGACAGGGGGGTCCGATGCGAACACCTTC
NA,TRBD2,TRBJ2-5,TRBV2,CASSAPAGGWMETQYF,TGTGCCAGCAGTGCACCGGCGGGGGGCTGGATGGAGACCCAGTACTTC
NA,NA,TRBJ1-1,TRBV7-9,CASSLRVDWRAGNTEAFF,TGTGCCAGCAGCTTAAGGGTAGATTGGAGAGCCGGGAACACTGAAGCTTTCTTT
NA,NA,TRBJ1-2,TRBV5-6,CASRRVTNYGYTF,TGTGCCAGCAGGCGGGTGACTAACTATGGCTACACCTTC
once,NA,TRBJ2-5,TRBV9,CASSVAFGQGGETQYF,TGTGCCAGCAGCGTAGCCTTCGGACAGGGAGGGGAGACCCAGTACTTC
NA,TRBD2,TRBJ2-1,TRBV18,CASSPMAPSGDNEQFF,TGTGCCAGCTCCCCAATGGCTCCTAGCGGGGACAATGAGCAGTTCTTC
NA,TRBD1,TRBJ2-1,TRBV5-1,CASSSLGGRTGDNEQFF,TGCGCCAGCAGCAGCCTCGGCGGACGAACAGGGGACAATGAGCAGTTCTTC
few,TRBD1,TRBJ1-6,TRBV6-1,CASSRQGIDSPLHF,TGTGCCAGCAGCAGACAGGGGATAGACTCACCCCTCCACTTT
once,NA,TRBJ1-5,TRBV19,CASSIRVGGQPQHF,TGTGCCAGTAGTATAAGGGTAGGCGGGCAGCCCCAGCATTTT
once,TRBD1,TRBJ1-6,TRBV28,CASIHGDRGGNSPLHF,TGTGCCAGCATCCACGGGGACAGGGGAGGCAATTCACCCCTCCACTTT
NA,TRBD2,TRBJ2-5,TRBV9,CASSVGDSGGQETQYF,TGTGCCAGCAGCGTAGGTGATAGCGGGGGACAAGAGACCCAGTACTTC
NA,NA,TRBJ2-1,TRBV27,CASSLDIGGTGNEQFF,TGTGCCAGCAGTTTAGATATTGGGGGGACGGGGAATGAGCAGTTCTTC
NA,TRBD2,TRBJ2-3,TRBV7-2,CASSTLAGNPPTDTQYF,TGTGCCAGCAGCACACTAGCGGGTAATCCTCCCACAGATACGCAGTATTTT
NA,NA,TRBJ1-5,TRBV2,CASNLADYNQPQHF,TGTGCCAGCAATCTCGCGGATTACAATCAGCCCCAGCATTTT
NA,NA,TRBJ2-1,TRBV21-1,CAVESKASGTTYNEQFF,TGTGCCGTAGAGTCGAAGGCTAGCGGTACAACCTACAATGAGCAGTTCTTC
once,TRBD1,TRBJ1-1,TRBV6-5,CASSPRGARTEAFF,TGTGCCAGCAGTCCCAGGGGGGCGAGGACTGAAGCTTTCTTT
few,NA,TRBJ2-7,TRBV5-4,CASSSQYEQYF,TGTGCCAGCAGCTCTCAGTACGAGCAGTACTTC
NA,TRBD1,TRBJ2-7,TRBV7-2,CASSFRDRDTTYEQYF,TGTGCCAGCAGCTTCCGGGACAGGGATACCACCTACGAGCAGTACTTC
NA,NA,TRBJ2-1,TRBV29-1,CSVKVVENAGQFF,TGCAGCGTTAAAGTGGTGGAGAACGCGGGGCAGTTCTTC
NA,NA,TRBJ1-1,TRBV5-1,CASSQGMLNTEAFF,TGCGCCAGCAGTCAGGGTATGCTGAACACTGAAGCTTTCTTT
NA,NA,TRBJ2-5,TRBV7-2,CASSLNRETQYF,TGTGCCAGCAGCTTAAACAGAGAGACCCAGTACTTC
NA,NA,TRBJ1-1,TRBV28,CASSPPTALNTEAFF,TGTGCCAGCAGTCCCCCGACAGCTTTGAACACTGAAGCTTTCTTT
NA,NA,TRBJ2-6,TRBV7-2,CASSWGGRASGANVLTF,TGTGCCAGCAGCTGGGGCGGACGGGCCTCTGGGGCCAACGTCCTGACTTTC
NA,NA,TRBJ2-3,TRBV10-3,CAIRSSGTDTQYF,TGTGCCATCAGAAGTAGTGGCACAGATACGCAGTATTTT
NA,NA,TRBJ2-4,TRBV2,CASSEPGAAKNIQYF,TGTGCCAGCAGTGAACCAGGGGCGGCCAAAAACATTCAGTACTTC
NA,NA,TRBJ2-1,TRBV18,CASSPRSGDVNNEQFF,TGTGCCAGCTCACCACGGTCCGGGGACGTCAACAATGAGCAGTTCTTC
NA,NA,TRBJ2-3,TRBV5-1,CASSLGLESTDTQYF,TGCGCCAGCAGCCTGGGACTGGAAAGCACAGATACGCAGTATTTT
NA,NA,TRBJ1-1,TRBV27,CASSLSQRTEAFF,TGTGCCAGCAGTTTAAGCCAGCGCACTGAAGCTTTCTTT
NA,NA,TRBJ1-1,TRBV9,CASSVGHGNTEAFF,TGTGCCAGCAGCGTAGGACATGGGAACACTGAAGCTTTCTTT
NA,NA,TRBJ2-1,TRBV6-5,CASSYSRGARNEQFF,TGTGCCAGCAGTTACTCAAGGGGGGCCCGGAATGAGCAGTTCTTC
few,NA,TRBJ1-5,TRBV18,CASSPGGDQPQHF,TGTGCCAGCTCACCAGGGGGCGATCAGCCCCAGCATTTT
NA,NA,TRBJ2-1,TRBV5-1,CASANLGTGYNEQFF,TGCGCCAGCGCTAACCTCGGGACGGGGTACAATGAGCAGTTCTTC
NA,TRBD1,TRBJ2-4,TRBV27,CASSFRDRSDIQYF,TGTGCCAGCAGTTTCCGGGACAGATCGGACATTCAGTACTTC
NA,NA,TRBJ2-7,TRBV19,CASSIVPKSLYEQYF,TGTGCCAGTAGTATAGTCCCCAAGTCTCTCTACGAGCAGTACTTC
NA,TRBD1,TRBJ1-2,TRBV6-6,CASRRSGGLNYGYTF,TGTGCCAGCAGGAGGTCAGGGGGGCTTAACTATGGCTACACCTTC
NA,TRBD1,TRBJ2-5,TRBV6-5,CASSHDRGRKETQYF,TGTGCCAGCAGCCATGACAGGGGGCGGAAAGAGACCCAGTACTTC
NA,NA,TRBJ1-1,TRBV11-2,CASSLDRGADPNTEAFF,TGTGCCAGCAGCTTAGATCGAGGGGCGGACCCGAACACTGAAGCTTTCTTT
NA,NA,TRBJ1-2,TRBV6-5,CASSRDGNYGYTF,TGTGCCAGCAGTCGGGACGGGAACTATGGCTACACCTTC
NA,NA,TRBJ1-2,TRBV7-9,CASSQQAGLNDYGYTF,TGTGCCAGCAGCCAGCAAGCGGGGTTAAATGACTATGGCTACACCTTC
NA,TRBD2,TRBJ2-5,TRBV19,CASSPRTSGAQETQYF,TGTGCCAGTAGTCCCCGGACTAGCGGCGCTCAAGAGACCCAGTACTTC
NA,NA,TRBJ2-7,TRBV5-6,CASSFSDLIYYEQYF,TGTGCCAGCAGCTTTTCAGACCTAATCTACTACGAGCAGTACTTC
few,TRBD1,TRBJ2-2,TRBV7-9,CASSKQGAVGELFF,TGTGCCAGCAGCAAACAGGGGGCGGTCGGGGAGCTGTTTTTT
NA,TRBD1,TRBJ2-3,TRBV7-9,CASSLGYRGSGTDTQYF,TGTGCCAGCAGCTTAGGATACAGGGGAAGTGGCACAGATACGCAGTATTTT
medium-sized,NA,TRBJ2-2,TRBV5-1,CASSPDLDSLVTGELFF,TGCGCCAGCAGCCCGGACTTAGACTCCCTGGTCACCGGGGAGCTGTTTTTT
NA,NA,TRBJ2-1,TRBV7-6,CASSMNNEQFF,TGTGCCAGCAGCATGAACAATGAGCAGTTCTTC
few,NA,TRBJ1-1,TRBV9,CASSRDRNTEAFF,TGTGCCAGCAGCCGAGACAGGAACACTGAAGCTTTCTTT
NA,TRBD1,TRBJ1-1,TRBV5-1,CASSLDGQGVTEAFF,TGCGCCAGCAGCTTGGACGGACAGGGGGTCACTGAAGCTTTCTTT
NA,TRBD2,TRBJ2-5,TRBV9,CASSVDTGAGVLETQYF,TGTGCCAGCAGCGTCGACACGGGAGCGGGAGTCCTAGAGACCCAGTACTTC
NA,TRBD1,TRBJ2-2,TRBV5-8,CASSPGTGRGGELFF,TGTGCCAGCAGCCCGGGGACAGGGAGAGGCGGGGAGCTGTTTTTT